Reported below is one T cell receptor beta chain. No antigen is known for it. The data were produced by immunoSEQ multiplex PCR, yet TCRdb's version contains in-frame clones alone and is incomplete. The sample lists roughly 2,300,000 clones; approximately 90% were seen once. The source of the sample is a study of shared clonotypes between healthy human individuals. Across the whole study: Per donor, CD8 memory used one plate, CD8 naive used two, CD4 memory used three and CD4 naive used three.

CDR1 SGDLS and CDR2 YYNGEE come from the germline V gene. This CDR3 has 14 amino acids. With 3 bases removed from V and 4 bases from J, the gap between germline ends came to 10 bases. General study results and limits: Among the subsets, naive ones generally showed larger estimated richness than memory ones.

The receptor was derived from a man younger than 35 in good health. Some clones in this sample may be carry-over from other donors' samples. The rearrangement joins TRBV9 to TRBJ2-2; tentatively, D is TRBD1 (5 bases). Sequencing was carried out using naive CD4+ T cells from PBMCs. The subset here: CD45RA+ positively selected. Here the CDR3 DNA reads TGTGCCAGCAGCGCCAGGGCTTTCACCGGGGAGCTGTTTTTT. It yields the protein CASSARAFTGELFF. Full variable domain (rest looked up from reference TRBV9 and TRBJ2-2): DSGVTQTPKHLITATGQRVTLRCSPRSGDLSVYWYQQSLDQGLQFLIQYYNGEERAKGNILERFSAQQFPDLHSELNLSSLELGDSALYFCASSARAFTGELFFGEGSRLTVL.